This TCR beta chain is drawn from a study of identifying expanded T cells in peripheral blood (dated by TCRdb to 2018 to 2020). About the investigation overall: Separate aliquots of the same genomic DNA pool were sequenced to produce technical replicates, and four replicates were compared in pairs.

Notes on this clone: No cognate antigen has been identified for it. No base qualities exist here, and no much larger clone lies one base off it.

Beyond this particular receptor, the publication reports: The authors expected that over much longer intervals, such as months to years, biological variance in healthy repertoires might increase even further. The binomial model flagged around 1.2 differentially abundant clones between technical replicates but about 15 over about 2 weeks and 19 over approximately 4 weeks. Variance in clone template counts between approximately 2-week samples significantly increased with total template count across all healthy donors. Both the number of clones called differentially abundant and the false-positive rate were significantly reduced by the beta-binomial model across all healthy-donor time intervals.

V is pruned by 0 bases and J by 7 bases, leaving 4 bases of the junction without a gene match. The CDR1 and CDR2 encoded by the germline V gene (reference sequence) are SEHNR and FQNEAQ. Including the terminal cysteine and phenylalanine, the CDR3 comprises 15 residues. The only DNA kept is the CDR3, 45 bases in frame from the first base. TCRbeta CDR3 regions were profiled by bias-controlled multiplex PCR amplification of genomic DNA with the immunoSEQ Assay. In the original analysis: To quantify the absolute abundance of each unique TCRbeta CDR3 region, the sequences were collapsed and filtered. Differential abundance was assessed using a binomial (Fisher-equivalent) model and a beta-binomial model in which time-dependent variance fitted from healthy donors was added. Clones with fewer than 5 combined templates were removed, and a clone was called differentially abundant if the clone's Benjamini-Hochberg FDR was below 0.01. The form v = (b*log(k)+a)^2 was used to model beta-binomial variance as a function of total template count across the two samples. TCRdb mirrors the immuneACCESS table, restricted to in-frame sequences. Some clones are absent from its copies; in checked studies, under half trace to an unresolved V gene, and the reason for the others is unknown. V and J calls and clone size are given by that table; D and trimming were obtained from the DNA. The sample table lists about 81,000 clones, 84% of them with a count of one. Around 20% of the sample comes from the top ten.

During the collection period, no immune events, such as infections, were documented for the healthy donors. Healthy-donor blood repertoires served as a training cohort to calibrate time-dependent variance in a beta-binomial model of T-cell clone differential abundance. The training cohort included 10 or so healthy donors, of whom 3 were female and 7 were male. On average the donors were around 44 years old, and their ages spanned about 25 to 64 years. Obtained from a commercial supplier, whole blood was collected from each healthy donor at three time points set two to three weeks apart. Genomic DNA was extracted from unsorted whole blood for immunosequencing.

This TCR was recovered from a person between 18 and 75 years old in good health. Sequencing input: blood. This sequence uses TRBV7-9 and TRBJ2-1; the junction holds 9 bases that match TRBD1. The CDR3 amino acid sequence is: CASSLAGTGTNEQFF. The sequenced DNA is TGTGCCAGCAGCTTAGCCGGGACAGGGACGAATGAGCAGTTCTTC.